This T cell receptor beta chain was found in a study of shared clonotypes between healthy human individuals. About the study: CD8 memory received one plate per donor, CD8 naive two, CD4 memory three and CD4 naive three. Overall study results and limits: Clonotype sharing among the donors was expected to vary with sequencing depth.

Genomic DNA belonging to each subset was distributed in equal measure over several immunoSEQ plates. TCRdb's table, derived via immunoSEQ multiplex PCR, lists solely in-frame clones and lacks some. The table lists 700,000 to 950,000 clones, about 96% of them singletons, with about 0.25% in the top ten. Concerning this clone: Its antigen remains unknown.

Naive CD8 cells, CD45RO-negative and positively selected for CCR7, excluded terminally differentiated effector memory CD45RA+ cells. Deletions cut 1 base from V and 3 bases from J, with 10 bases between. Germline CDR1 is MGHRA and CDR2 is YSYEKL. The CDR3 consists of 14 residues. The rearrangement uses TRBV4-1 and TRBJ2-7, with a tentative D call TRBD1 (6 bases). This clonotype was obtained from a man aged 30-40 years in good health. The sample consisted of naive CD8+ T cells sorted from blood. The CDR3 is CASSQVGQNYEQYF. Here the CDR3 DNA reads TGCGCCAGCAGCCAAGTGGGACAAAACTACGAGCAGTACTTC.